One and the same sample provided the 5 T cell receptor beta chains below, sequenced in a study of T-cell reconstitution after alpha-beta-depleted transplantation in children. The authors prepared the TCRbeta library with unique molecular identifiers. One entry per CDR3 protein results from TCRdb running MiXCR on the PCR reads. Of some 200,000 distinct CDR3 sequences in the sample, 14% to 15% were seen once. Sequencing used PBMCs from the stem cell graft donor, obtained from the stem cell graft. All receptors derive from a human donor who donated a stem cell graft to a child with acute lymphoblastic leukemia.

Notes on this clonotype: This may stem from a read error, because a much larger clone lies one nucleotide away. The gene calls are TRBV12-3 or TRBV12-4 and TRBJ2-7; 12 bases line up with TRBD2. The ends lost 4 bases at V and 5 bases at J; junction bases unmatched: 6. The CDR3 has 15 amino acids. CDR3 loop: CASSSLGLAGHEQYF. CDR3 coding DNA: TGTGCCAGCAGTTCCCTGGGACTAGCGGGCCACGAGCAGTACTTC.

This clonotype has ten or more counts. V gene TRBV7-9 combines with J gene TRBJ1-2; D not resolved. V gave up 1 base and J gave up 4 bases, with 10 bases separating them. Germline loops: CDR1 SEHNR, CDR2 FQNEAQ (reference sequence). CDR3 length: 14 residues. The CDR3 DNA sequence: TGTGCCAGCAGCTTAGAACAAGGTCTCTATGGCTACACCTTC. Amino acids: CASSLEQGLYGYTF.

This clonotype was recorded many times. The chain couples TRBV12-3 or TRBV12-4 to TRBJ2-7, with D perhaps matching TRBD2 (6 bases). V was clipped by 6 bases and J by 1 base, with 13 bases between them. The CDR3 is 14 residues long. The CDR3 region is CASRVSGESYEQYF. For the CDR3, the DNA is TGTGCCAGCAGGGTTAGCGGCGAATCCTACGAGCAGTACTTC.

This clonotype has at least ten counts. The chain carries TRBV20-1 and TRBJ1-4; TRBD1 agrees at 10 bases. V lost 8 bases and J lost 8; bases outside the gene matches: 8. From germline, CDR1 is DFQATT and CDR2 SNEGSKA (reference sequence). This CDR3 has 13 amino acids. The DNA for the CDR3 is TGCAGTTCGTTGACAGGGGGCGGAGAAAAACTGTTTTTT. Its protein is CSSLTGGGEKLFF.

This clonotype appeared many times. V gene TRBV12-3 or TRBV12-4 combines with J gene TRBJ2-7; 7 bases fit TRBD2. With 6 bases clipped from V and 5 bases from J, the junction kept 4 bases outside the gene matches. This CDR3 region has 12 residues. Written as DNA, the CDR3 is TGTGCCAGCAGCCCGGGAGGACACGAGCAGTACTTC. The encoded protein is CASSPGGHEQYF.